This TCR beta chain appears in the sequencing data of a study of cytomegalovirus exposure and HLA in healthy donors. Of note for this clone: No antigen is known for it.

At the time of sampling, donors were nominally healthy, though unrecorded immune exposures were likely. Overall study results and limits: Researchers reportedly found TCR beta sequences accurately predicted most subjects' HLA-A and HLA-B alleles. Analysis was carried out at a later point, and it linked a missense DCLRE1C variant to TCR beta V- and J-gene trimming.

A multiplex PCR was run with 60 Vbeta primers and 13 Jbeta primers. Sequencing used immunoSEQ multiplex PCR; TCRdb keeps in-frame clones, though not all of them. With under 200,000 clones in the sample, the ten largest clones hold about 6.5%. The sequenced material came from PBMCs. The receptor's source is a man younger than 45 in good health and CMV-seronegative.

For the CDR3, the DNA is TGTGCCAGCAGCCGTCACGCTAGCTATGGCTACACCTTC. Amino acid sequence: CASSRHASYGYTF. The chain has TRBV6-5 and TRBJ1-2; D is unresolved. V dropped 6 bases and J dropped 4 bases, with 12 bases sitting between them. This CDR3 is built from 13 residues. Germline CDR1 reads MNHEY; CDR2 reads SVGAGI.